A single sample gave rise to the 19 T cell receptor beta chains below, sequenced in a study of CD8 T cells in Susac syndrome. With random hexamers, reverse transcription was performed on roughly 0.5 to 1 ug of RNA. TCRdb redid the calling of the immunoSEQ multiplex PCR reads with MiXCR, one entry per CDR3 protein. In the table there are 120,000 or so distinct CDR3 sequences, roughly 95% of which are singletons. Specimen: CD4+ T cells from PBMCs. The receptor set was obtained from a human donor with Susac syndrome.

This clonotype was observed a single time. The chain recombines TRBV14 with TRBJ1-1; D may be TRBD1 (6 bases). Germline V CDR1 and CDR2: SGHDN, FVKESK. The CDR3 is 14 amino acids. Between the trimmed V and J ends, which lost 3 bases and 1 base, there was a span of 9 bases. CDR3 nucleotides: TGTGCCAGCAGCCACAGGGGTAGGAACACTGAAGCTTTCTTT. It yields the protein CASSHRGRNTEAFF.

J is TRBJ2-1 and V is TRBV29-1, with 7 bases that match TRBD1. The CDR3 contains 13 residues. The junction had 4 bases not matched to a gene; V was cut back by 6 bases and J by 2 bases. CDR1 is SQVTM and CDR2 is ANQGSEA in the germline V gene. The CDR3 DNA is TGCAGCGTCCGTGACAGGGCCTACAATGAGCAGTTCTTC. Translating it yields CSVRDRAYNEQFF.

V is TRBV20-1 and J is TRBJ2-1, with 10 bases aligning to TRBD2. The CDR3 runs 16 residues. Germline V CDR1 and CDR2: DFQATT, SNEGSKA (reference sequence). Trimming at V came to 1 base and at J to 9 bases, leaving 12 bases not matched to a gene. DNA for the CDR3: TGCAGTGCTAGAGTCCTAGCGGGAGCCAATCTGGGTGAGCAGTTCTTC. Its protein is CSARVLAGANLGEQFF.

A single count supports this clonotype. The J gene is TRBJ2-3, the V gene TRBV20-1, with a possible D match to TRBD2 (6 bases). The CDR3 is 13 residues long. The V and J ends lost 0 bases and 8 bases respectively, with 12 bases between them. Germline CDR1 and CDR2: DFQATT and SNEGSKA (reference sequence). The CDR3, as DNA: TGCAGTGCTAGAGATGGCGGGACTTCTACGCAGTATTTT. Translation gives CSARDGGTSTQYF.

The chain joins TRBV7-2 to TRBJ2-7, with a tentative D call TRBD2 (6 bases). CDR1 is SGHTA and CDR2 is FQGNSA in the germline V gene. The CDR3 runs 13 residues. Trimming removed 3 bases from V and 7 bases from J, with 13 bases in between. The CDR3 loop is CASSFPPAGEQYF. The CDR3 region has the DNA TGTGCCAGCAGCTTTCCTCCCGCGGGAGAGCAGTACTTC.

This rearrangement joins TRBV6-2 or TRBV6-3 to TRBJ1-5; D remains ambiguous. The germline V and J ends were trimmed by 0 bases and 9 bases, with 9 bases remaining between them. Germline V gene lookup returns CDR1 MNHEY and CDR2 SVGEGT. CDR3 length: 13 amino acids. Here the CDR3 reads CASSYSGPWPQHF. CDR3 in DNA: TGTGCCAGCAGTTACTCCGGACCTTGGCCCCAGCATTTT.

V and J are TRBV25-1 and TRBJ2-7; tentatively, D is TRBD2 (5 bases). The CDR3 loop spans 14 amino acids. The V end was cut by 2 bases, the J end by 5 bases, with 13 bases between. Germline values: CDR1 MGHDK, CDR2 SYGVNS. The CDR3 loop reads CASSEPGDLDEQYF. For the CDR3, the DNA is TGTGCCAGCAGTGAACCCGGGGATCTGGACGAGCAGTACTTC.

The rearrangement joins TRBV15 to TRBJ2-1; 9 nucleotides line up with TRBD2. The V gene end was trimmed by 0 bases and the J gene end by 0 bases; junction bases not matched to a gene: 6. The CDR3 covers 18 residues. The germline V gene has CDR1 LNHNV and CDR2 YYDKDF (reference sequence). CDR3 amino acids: CATSRDLPAGGSYNEQFF. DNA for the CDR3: TGTGCCACCAGCAGAGATCTGCCAGCGGGGGGCTCCTACAATGAGCAGTTCTTC.

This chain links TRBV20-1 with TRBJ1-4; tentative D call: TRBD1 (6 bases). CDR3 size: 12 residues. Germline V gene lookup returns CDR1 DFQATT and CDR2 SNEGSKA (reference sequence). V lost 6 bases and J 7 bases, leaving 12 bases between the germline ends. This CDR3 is CSAKIGGEKLFF. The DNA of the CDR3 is TGCAGTGCCAAGATAGGGGGTGAAAAACTGTTTTTT.

The CDR3 nucleotides read TGTGCCAGCAGCCTGGCTCCCACGCAAAACATTCAGTACTTC. This encodes CASSLAPTQNIQYF. The chain recombines TRBV5-6 with TRBJ2-4, with no clear D. The CDR3 has 14 residues. Germline-derived CDR1 and CDR2 are SGHDT and YYEEEE. Trimming removed 4 bases at V and 5 bases at J, with 13 bases between. The full variable domain, in which reference TRBV5-6 and TRBJ2-4 provide the parts outside the CDR3, is DAGVTQSPTHLIKTRGQQVTLRCSPKSGHDTVSWYQQALGQGPQFIFQYYEEEERQRGNFPDRFSGHQFPNYSSELNVNALLLGDSALYLCASSLAPTQNIQYFGAGTRLSVL.

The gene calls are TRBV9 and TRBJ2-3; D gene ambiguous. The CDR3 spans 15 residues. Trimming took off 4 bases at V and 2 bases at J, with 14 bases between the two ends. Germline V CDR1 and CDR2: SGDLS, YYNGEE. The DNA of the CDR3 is TGTGCCAGCAGCACACGGACGAGTAACACAGATACGCAGTATTTT. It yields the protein CASSTRTSNTDTQYF. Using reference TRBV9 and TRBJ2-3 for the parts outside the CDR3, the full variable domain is DSGVTQTPKHLITATGQRVTLRCSPRSGDLSVYWYQQSLDQGLQFLIQYYNGEERAKGNILERFSAQQFPDLHSELNLSSLELGDSALYFCASSTRTSNTDTQYFGPGTRLTVL.

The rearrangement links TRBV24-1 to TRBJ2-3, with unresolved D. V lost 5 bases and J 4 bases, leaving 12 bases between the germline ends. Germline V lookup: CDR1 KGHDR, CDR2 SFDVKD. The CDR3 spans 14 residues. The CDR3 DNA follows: TGTGCCACCAGTGCCGCCGGAAGGGCAGATACGCAGTATTTT. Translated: CATSAAGRADTQYF.

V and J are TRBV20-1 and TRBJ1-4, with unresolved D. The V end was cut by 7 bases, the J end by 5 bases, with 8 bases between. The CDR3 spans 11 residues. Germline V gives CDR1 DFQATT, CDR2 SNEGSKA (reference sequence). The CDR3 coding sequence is TGCAGTGTAGGCGGAAATGAAAAACTGTTTTTT. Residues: CSVGGNEKLFF.

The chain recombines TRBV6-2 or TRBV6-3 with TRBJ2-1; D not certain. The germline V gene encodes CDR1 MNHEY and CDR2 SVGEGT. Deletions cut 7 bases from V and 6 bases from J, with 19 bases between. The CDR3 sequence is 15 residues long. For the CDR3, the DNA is TGTGCCAGCACCAAAGGACCCCCTTTAATCAATGAGCAGTTCTTC. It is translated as CASTKGPPLINEQFF.

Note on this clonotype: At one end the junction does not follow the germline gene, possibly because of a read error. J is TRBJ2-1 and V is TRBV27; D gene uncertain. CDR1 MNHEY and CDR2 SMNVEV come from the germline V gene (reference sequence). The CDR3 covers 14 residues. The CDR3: CASSLSLRLPLLAF. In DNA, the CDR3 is TGTGCCAGCAGTTTATCGCTTCGTCTCCCCCTGCTTGCTTTC.

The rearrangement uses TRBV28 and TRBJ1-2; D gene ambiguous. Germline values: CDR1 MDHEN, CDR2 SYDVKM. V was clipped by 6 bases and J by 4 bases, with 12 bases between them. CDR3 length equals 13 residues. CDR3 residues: CASSSGSFYGYTF. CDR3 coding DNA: TGTGCCAGCAGCTCGGGGAGTTTCTATGGCTACACCTTC.

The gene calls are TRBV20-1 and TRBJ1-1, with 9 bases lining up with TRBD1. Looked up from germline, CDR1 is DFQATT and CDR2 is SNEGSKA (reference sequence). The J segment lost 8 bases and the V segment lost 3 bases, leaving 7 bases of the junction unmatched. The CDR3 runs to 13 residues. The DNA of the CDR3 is TGCAGTGCTAGTCGGGGAGGGACAGGGGAAGCTTTCTTT. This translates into CSASRGGTGEAFF.

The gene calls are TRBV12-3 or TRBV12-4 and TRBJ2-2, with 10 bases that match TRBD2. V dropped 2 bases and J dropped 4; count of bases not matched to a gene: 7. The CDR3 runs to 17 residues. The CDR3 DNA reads TGTGCCAGCAGTTTATTAGCGGGAGGCCGTAGCACCGGGGAGCTGTTTTTT. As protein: CASSLLAGGRSTGELFF.

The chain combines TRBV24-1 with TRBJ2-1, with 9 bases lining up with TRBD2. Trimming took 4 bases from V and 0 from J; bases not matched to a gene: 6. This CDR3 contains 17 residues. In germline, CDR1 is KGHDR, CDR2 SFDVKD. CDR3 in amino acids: CATSDVSGSHSYNEQFF. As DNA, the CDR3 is TGTGCCACCAGTGACGTTAGCGGGAGTCACTCCTACAATGAGCAGTTCTTC.